This TCR beta chain came from a study of OX40 agonist ivuxolimab in advanced cancers. About the research overall: Ivuxolimab is an agonistic anti-OX40 (CD134) antibody, and patients were treated with it. Dose-escalation cases comprised hepatocellular carcinoma, melanoma, renal cell or head and neck cancer. Enrollees could have had prior anti-PD-1, anti-PD-L1 or anti-CTLA-4 therapy, which about 42% had received. There were three patients with partial responses, one having hepatocellular carcinoma and two cutaneous melanoma.

A few counts support this clone. CDR1 and CDR2 from the germline V gene are LNHDA and SQIVND (reference sequence). The CDR3 covers 13 residues. Trimming pared 5 bases from V and 0 bases from J, leaving 8 bases between. Clones were read by immunoSEQ multiplex PCR, and TCRdb kept only the in-frame ones, dropping some. This sample has 15,000 to 20,000 clones, with around 70% found just once. The gene calls are TRBV19 and TRBJ2-7; D not resolved. This clonotype originated in an adult with an advanced solid tumor such as melanoma, head and neck, liver or kidney cancer. The sequencing here drew on CD4+ or CD8+ T cells sorted from blood, taken in a trial of the OX40 agonist ivuxolimab. The CDR3 region is CASSPPSSYEQYF. The CDR3 DNA reads as TGTGCCAGTAGTCCCCCCAGCTCCTACGAGCAGTACTTC.